This T cell receptor beta chain derives from a study of blood T cell repertoires in COVID-19. Study background: From T cells, B-cell-depleted T cells, or PBMCs came the material, which was cDNA or gDNA.

Produced via immunoSEQ multiplex PCR; TCRdb's table is partial and in-frame only. The repertoire includes approximately 300,000 clones, around 90% of them detected once, and about 2.4% sits in the top ten. Germline V lookup: CDR1 WNHNN, CDR2 SYGVQD (reference sequence). The CDR3 sequence is 19 residues long. The V gene end was trimmed by 3 bases and the J gene end by 3 bases; junction bases not matched to a gene: 9. The participants were between about 18 and 90 years old and came from about two dozen US areas. This receptor was identified in a man in his sixties who had recovered from COVID-19. Material for sequencing was PBMCs or T cells enriched from blood (not recorded which). The chain couples TRBV10-1 to TRBJ2-3; 16 bases align to TRBD2. CDR3 DNA: TGCGCCAGCAGTGATTCCCTGGGACTAGCGGGGGGGCAAACAGATACGCAGTATTTT. Its protein product is CASSDSLGLAGGQTDTQYF.